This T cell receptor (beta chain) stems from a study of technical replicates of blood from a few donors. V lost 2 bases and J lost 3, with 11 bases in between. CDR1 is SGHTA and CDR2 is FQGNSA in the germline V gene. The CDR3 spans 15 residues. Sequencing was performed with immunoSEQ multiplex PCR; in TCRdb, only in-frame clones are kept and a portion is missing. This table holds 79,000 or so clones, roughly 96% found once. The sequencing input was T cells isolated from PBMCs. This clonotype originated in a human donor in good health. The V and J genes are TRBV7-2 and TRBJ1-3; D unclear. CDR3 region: CASSLFRLSGNTIYF. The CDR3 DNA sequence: TGTGCCAGCAGCTTATTCAGGTTAAGTGGAAACACCATATATTTT.